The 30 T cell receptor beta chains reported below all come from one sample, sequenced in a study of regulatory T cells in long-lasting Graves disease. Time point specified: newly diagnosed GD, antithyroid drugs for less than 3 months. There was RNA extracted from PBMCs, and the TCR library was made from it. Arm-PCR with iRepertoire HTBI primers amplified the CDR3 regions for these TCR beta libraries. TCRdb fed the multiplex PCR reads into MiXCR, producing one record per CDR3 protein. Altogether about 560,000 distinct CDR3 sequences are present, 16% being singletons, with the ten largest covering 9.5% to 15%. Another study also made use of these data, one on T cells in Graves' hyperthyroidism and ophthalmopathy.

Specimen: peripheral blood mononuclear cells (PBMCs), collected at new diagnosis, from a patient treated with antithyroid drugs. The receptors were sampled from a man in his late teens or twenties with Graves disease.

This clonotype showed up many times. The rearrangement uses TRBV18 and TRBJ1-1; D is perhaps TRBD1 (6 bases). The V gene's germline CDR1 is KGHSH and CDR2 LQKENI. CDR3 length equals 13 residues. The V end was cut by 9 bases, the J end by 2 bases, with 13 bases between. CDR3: CASTPDRNTEAFF. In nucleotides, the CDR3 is TGTGCCAGTACCCCGGACAGAAACACTGAAGCTTTCTTT.

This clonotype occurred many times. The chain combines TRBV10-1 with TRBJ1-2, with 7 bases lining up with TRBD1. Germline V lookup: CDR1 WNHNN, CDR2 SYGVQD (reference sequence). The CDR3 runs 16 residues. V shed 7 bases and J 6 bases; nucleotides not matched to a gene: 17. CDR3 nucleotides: TGCGCCAGCATATGGGACAGAGGAACCACAGGCGATGGCTACACCTTC. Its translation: CASIWDRGTTGDGYTF.

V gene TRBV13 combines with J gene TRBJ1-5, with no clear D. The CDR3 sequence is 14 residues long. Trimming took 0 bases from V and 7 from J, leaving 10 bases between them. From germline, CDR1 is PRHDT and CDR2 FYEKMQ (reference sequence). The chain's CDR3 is CASSLGGSGQPQHF. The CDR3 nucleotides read TGTGCCAGCAGCTTAGGGGGGAGCGGGCAGCCCCAGCATTTT.

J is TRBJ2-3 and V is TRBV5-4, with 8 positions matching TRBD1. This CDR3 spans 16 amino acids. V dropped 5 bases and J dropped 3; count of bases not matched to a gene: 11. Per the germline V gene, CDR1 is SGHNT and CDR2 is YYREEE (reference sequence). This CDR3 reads CASSSGQGLATDTQYF. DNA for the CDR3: TGTGCCAGCAGTTCCGGACAGGGCTTGGCTACAGATACGCAGTATTTT.

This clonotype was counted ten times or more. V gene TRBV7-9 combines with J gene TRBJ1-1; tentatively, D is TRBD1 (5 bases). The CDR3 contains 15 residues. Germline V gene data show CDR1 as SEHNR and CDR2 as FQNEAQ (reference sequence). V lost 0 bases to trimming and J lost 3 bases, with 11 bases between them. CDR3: CASSLAGDRHTEAFF. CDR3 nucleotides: TGTGCCAGCAGCTTAGCCGGGGACCGACACACTGAAGCTTTCTTT.

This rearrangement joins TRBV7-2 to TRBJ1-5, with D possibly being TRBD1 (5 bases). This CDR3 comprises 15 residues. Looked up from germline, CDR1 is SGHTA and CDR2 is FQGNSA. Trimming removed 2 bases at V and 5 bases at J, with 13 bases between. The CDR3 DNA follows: TGTGCCAGCAGCTTAAGATTGGGAGGGGATCAGCCCCAGCATTTT. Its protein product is CASSLRLGGDQPQHF.

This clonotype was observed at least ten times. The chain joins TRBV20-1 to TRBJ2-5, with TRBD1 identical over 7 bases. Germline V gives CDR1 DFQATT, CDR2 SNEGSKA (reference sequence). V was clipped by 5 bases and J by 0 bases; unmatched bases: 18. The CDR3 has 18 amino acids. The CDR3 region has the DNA TGCAGTGCTGAGCTGGCAGGGGGTAGCCCCGCGAACCAAGAGACCCAGTACTTC. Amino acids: CSAELAGGSPANQETQYF.

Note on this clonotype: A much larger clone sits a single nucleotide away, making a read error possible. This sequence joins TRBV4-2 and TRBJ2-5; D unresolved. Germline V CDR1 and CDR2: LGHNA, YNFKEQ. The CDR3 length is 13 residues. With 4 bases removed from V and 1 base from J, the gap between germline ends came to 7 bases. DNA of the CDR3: TGTGCCAGCAGCCGGAGACTCCAAGAGACCCAGTACTTC. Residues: CASSRRLQETQYF.

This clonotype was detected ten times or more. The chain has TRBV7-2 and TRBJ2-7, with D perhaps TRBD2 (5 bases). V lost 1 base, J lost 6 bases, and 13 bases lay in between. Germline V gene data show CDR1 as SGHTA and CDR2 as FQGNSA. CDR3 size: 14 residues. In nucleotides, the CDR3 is TGTGCCAGCAGCTTAGGAGGGCTAGTTGGCGAGCAGTACTTC. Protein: CASSLGGLVGEQYF.

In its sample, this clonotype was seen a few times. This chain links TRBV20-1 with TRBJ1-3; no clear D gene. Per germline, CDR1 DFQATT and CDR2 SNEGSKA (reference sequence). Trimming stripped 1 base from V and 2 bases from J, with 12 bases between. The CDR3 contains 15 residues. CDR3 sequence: CSARARLGTGNTIYF. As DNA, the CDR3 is TGCAGTGCTAGAGCCAGGCTGGGGACTGGAAACACCATATATTTT.

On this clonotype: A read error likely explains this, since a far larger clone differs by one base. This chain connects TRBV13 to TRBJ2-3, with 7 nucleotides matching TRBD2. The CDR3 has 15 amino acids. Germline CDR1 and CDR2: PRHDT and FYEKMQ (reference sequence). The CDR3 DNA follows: TGTGCCAGCAGCTTAGTAGCGGGTAGCACAGATACGCAGTGTTTT. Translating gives CASSLVAGSTDTQCF.

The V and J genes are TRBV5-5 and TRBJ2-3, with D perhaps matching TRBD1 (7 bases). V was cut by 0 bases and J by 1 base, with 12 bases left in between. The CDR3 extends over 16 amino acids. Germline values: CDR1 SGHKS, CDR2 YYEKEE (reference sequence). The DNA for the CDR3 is TGTGCCAGCAGCTTGGTAGGCAGGGGGGGCACAGATACGCAGTATTTT. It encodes CASSLVGRGGTDTQYF.

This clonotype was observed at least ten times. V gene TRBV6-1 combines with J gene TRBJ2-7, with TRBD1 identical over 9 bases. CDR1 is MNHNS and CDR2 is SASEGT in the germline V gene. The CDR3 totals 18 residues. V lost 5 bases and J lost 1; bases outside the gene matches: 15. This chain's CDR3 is CASSNLTGGLTHSYEQYF. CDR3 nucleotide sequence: TGTGCCAGCAGTAATCTCACAGGGGGCTTAACTCATTCCTACGAGCAGTACTTC.

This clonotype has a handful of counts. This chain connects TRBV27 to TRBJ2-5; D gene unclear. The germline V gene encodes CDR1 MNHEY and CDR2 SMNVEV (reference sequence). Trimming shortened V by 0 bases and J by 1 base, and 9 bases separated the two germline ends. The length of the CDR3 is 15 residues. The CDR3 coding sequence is TGTGCCAGCAGTTTATCGTGGGCGGCCCAAGAGACCCAGTACTTC. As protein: CASSLSWAAQETQYF.

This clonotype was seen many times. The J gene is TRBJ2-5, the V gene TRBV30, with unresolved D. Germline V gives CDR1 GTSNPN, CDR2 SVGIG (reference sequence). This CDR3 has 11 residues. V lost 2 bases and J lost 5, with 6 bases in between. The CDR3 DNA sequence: TGTGCCTGGAGTTCTTGGGAGACCCAGTACTTC. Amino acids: CAWSSWETQYF.

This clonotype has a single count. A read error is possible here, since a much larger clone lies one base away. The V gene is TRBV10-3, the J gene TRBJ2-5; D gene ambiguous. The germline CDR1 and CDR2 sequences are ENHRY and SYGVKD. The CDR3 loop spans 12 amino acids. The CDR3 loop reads CTNRTPQETQYF. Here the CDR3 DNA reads TGTACCAACCGGACCCCTCAAGAGACCCAGTACTTC.

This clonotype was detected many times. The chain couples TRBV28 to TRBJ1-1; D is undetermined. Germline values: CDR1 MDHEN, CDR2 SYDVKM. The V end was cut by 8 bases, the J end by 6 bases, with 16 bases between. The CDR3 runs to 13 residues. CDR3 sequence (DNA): TGTGCCAGCCTATTGACGTTATGGTCTGAAGCTTTCTTT. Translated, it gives CASLLTLWSEAFF. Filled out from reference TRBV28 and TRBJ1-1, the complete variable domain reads DVKVTQSSRYLVKRTGEKVFLECVQDMDHENMFWYRQDPGLGLRLIYFSYDVKMKEKGDIPEGYSVSREKKERFSLILESASTNQTSMYLCASLLTLWSEAFFGQGTRLTVV.

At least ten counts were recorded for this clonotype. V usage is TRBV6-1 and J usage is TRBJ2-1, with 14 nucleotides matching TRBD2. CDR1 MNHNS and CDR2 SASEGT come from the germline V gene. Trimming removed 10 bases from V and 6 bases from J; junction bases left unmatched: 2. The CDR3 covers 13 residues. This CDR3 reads CATGLAGGNEQFF. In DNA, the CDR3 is TGTGCCACAGGACTAGCGGGGGGCAATGAGCAGTTCTTC.

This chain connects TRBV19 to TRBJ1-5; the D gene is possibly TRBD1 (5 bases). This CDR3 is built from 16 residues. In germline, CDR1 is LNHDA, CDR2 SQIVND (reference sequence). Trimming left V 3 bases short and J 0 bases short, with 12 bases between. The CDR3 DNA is TGTGCCAGTAGTATGGGGGAGGGGTATAGCAATCAGCCCCAGCATTTT. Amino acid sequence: CASSMGEGYSNQPQHF.

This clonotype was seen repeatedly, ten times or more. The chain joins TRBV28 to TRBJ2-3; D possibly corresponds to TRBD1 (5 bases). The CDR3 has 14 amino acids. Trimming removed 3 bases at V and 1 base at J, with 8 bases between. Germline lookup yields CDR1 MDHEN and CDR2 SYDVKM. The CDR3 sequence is CASSFSTGTDTQYF. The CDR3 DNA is TGTGCCAGCAGTTTTTCGACAGGCACAGATACGCAGTATTTT.

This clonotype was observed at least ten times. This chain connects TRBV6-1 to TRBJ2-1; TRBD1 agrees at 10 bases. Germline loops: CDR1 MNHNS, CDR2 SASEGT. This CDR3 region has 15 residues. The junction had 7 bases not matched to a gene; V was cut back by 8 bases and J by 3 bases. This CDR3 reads CASLGWDRGYNEQFF. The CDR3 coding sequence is TGTGCCAGCCTCGGGTGGGACAGGGGCTACAATGAGCAGTTCTTC.

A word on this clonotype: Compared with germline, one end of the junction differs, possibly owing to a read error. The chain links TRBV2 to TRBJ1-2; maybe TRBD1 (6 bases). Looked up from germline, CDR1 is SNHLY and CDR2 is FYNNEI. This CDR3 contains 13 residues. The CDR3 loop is CASSEAPDRIRSF. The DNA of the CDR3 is TGTGCCAGCAGTGAAGCCCCGGACAGAATCAGGTCCTTC.

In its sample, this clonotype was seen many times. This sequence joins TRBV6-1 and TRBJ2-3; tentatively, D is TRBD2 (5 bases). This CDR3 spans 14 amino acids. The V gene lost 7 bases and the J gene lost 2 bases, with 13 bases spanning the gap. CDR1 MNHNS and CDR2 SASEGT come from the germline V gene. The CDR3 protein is CASNAGVITDTQYF. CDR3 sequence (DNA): TGTGCCAGCAACGCCGGGGTAATCACAGATACGCAGTATTTT.

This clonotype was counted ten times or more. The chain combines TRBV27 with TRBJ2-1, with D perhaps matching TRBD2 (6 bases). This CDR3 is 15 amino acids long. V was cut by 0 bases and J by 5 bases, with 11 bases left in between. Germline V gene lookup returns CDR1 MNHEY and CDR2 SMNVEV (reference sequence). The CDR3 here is CASSLSWRDDNEQFF. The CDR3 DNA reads TGTGCCAGCAGTTTATCGTGGAGGGACGACAATGAGCAGTTCTTC.

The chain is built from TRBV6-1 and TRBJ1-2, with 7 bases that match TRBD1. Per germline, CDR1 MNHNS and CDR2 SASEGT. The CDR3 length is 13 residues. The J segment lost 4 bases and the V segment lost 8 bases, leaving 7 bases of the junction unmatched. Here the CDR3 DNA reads TGTGCCAGCGTCATGGGACAGATCTATGGCTACACCTTC. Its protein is CASVMGQIYGYTF.

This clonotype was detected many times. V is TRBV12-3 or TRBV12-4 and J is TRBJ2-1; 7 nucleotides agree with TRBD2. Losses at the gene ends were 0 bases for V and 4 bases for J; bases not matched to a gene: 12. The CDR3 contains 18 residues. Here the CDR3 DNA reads TGTGCCAGCAGTTTAGCGAGCCTGAGAAGGGAGGGATACAATGAGCAGTTCTTC. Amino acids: CASSLASLRREGYNEQFF.

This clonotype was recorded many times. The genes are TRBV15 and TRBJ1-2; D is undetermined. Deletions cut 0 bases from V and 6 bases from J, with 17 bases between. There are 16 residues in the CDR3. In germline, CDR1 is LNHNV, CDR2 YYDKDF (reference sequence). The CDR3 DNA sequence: TGTGCCACCAGCAGAGATCCGGGCAGACCCTCGGATGGCTACACCTTC. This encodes CATSRDPGRPSDGYTF.

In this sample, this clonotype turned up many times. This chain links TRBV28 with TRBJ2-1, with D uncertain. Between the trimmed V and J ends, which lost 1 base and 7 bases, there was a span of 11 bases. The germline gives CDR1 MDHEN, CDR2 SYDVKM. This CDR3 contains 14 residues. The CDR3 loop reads CASSLLLVGNEQFF. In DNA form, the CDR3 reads TGTGCCAGCAGTTTATTATTGGTCGGGAATGAGCAGTTCTTC.

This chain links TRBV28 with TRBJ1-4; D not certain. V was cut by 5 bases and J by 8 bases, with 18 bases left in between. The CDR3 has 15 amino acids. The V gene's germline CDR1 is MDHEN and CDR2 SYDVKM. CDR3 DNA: TGTGCCAGCAGTCCCCCCCCGCCCTTCTTGGAAAAACTGTTTTTT. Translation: CASSPPPPFLEKLFF.

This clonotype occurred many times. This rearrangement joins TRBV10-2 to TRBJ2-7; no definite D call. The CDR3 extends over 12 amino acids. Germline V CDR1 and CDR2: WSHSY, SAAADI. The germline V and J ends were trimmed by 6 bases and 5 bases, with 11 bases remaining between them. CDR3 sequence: CASRDLVDEQYF. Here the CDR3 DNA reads TGCGCCAGCAGGGACCTGGTGGACGAGCAGTACTTC.